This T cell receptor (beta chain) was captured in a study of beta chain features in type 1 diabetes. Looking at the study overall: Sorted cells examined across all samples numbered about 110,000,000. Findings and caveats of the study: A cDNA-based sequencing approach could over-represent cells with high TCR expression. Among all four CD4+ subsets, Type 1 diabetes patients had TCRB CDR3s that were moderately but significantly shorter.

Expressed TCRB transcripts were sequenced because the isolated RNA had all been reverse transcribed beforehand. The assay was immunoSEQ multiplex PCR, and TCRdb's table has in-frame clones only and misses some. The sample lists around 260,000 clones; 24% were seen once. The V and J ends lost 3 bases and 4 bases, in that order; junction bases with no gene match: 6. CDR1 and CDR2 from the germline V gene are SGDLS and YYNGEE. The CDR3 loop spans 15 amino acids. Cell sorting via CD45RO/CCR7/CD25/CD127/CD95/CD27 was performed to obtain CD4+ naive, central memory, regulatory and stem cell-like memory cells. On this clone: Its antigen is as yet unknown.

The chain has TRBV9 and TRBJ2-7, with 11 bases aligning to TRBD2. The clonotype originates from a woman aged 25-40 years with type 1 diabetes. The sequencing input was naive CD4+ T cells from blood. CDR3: CASSAASGRLYEQYF. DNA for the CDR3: TGTGCCAGCAGCGCCGCTAGCGGGAGGCTGTACGAGCAGTACTTC. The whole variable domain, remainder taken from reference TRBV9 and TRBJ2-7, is DSGVTQTPKHLITATGQRVTLRCSPRSGDLSVYWYQQSLDQGLQFLIQYYNGEERAKGNILERFSAQQFPDLHSELNLSSLELGDSALYFCASSAASGRLYEQYFGPGTRLTVT.